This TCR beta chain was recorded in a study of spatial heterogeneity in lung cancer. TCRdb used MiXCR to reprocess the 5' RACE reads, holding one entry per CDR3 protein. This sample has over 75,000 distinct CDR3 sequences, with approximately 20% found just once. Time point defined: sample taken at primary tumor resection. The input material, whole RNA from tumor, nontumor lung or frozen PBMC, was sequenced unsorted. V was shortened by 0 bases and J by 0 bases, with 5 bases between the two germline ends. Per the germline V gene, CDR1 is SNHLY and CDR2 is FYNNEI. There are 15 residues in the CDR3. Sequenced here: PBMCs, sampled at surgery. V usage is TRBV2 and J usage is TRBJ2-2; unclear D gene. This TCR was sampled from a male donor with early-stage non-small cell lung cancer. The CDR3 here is CASSEARPNTGELFF. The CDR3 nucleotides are TGTGCCAGCAGTGAAGCGCGGCCGAACACCGGGGAGCTGTTTTTT.